The TCR beta chain under discussion was sequenced for a study of OX40 agonist ivuxolimab in advanced cancers. Whole-study results and caveats: Nonresponders, in some cases, also had low normalized T-cell clonal expansion.

Trimming took 0 bases from V and 5 from J, leaving 11 bases between them. Germline CDR1 is SGHRS and CDR2 is YFSETQ. The CDR3 has 15 residues. About this clone itself: Antigen: not known.

The table came from immunoSEQ multiplex PCR; TCRdb's copy has only in-frame clones and leaves some out. The sample shows 65,000 to 85,000 clones, around 82% of them seen only once. Sequences were derived from CD4+ or CD8+ T cells sorted from blood, sampled in a trial of the OX40 agonist ivuxolimab. The chain links TRBV5-1 to TRBJ1-4; D is possibly TRBD1 (6 bases). This sequence was found in an adult with an advanced solid tumor such as melanoma, head and neck, liver or kidney cancer. CDR3 bases: TGCGCCAGCAGCTTGGACAGGGTATCCAATGAAAAACTGTTTTTT. It is translated as CASSLDRVSNEKLFF.